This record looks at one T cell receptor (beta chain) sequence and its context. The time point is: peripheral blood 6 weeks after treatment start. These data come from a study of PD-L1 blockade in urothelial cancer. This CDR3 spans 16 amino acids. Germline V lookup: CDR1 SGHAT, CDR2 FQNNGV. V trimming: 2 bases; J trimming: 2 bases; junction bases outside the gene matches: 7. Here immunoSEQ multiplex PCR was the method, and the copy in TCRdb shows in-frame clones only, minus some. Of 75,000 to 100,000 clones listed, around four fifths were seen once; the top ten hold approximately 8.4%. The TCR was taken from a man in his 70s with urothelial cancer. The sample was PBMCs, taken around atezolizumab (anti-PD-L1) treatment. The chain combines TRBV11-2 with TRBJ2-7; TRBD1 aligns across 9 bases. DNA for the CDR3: TGTGCCAGCAGCTTACCTTTGGGACAGGGTCCCTACGAGCAGTACTTC. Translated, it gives CASSLPLGQGPYEQYF.